This T cell receptor (beta chain) derives from a study of shared clonotypes between healthy human individuals. The protocol was immunoSEQ multiplex PCR, while the TCRdb copy is restricted to in-frame clones and leaves out a portion. The sample includes under 2.5 million clones, approximately 90% of them seen just once. The sample was naive CD4+ T cells from PBMCs. Subset of the sample: CD45RA+ positively selected. The clonotype originates from a man aged 18-30 years in good health. Some clones in this sample may be carry-over from other donors' samples.

In DNA, the CDR3 is TGTGCAAGTCGCTTTCGGCAGGGGGAGGGCAATCAGCCCCAGCATTTT. Its translation is CASRFRQGEGNQPQHF. The chain is built from TRBV12-2 and TRBJ1-5; TRBD1, as called in the table, went unchecked against the DNA. TRBV12-2 is a known pseudogene. This CDR3 contains 16 residues.